One sample yielded the 28 T cell receptor beta chains listed below, sequenced in a study of cytomegalovirus exposure and HLA in healthy donors. The PCR was carried out with 60 Vbeta primers and 13 Jbeta primers. Measured with immunoSEQ multiplex PCR; TCRdb has only the in-frame clones, and not every one. This table has more than 95,000 clones, 77% appearing once. Sequenced: PBMCs. These receptors were obtained from a woman between 40 and 50 years old in good health and CMV-seropositive.

This chain uses TRBV5-8 with TRBJ2-5; TRBD1 aligns across 7 bases. CDR3 length: 16 residues. CDR1 and CDR2 from the germline V gene are SGHTS and YDEGEE. The trim removed 4 bases at V and 2 bases at J, leaving 11 bases unmatched. This CDR3 reads CASSLGQTSTQETQYF. CDR3 DNA: TGTGCCAGCAGCCTGGGACAGACTTCTACACAAGAGACCCAGTACTTC.

The V call is TRBV7-9, the J call TRBJ1-2; no reliable D call. Germline V lookup: CDR1 SEHNR, CDR2 FQNEAQ (reference sequence). The CDR3 loop spans 13 amino acids. Trimming cost V 3 bases and J 8 bases, with 13 bases left between them. Here the CDR3 reads CASSFTGMEGYTF. As DNA, the CDR3 is TGTGCCAGCAGCTTTACGGGGATGGAAGGCTACACCTTC. Combining the CDR3 with reference TRBV7-9 and TRBJ1-2 gives the whole variable domain DTGVSQNPRHKITKRGQNVTFRCDPISEHNRLYWYRQTLGQGPEFLTYFQNEAQLEKSRLLSDRFSAERPKGSFSTLEIQRTEQGDSAMYLCASSFTGMEGYTFGSGTRLTVV.

The chain couples TRBV7-2 to TRBJ2-7; tentative D call: TRBD2 (6 bases). This CDR3 is built from 14 residues. Trimming removed 5 bases at V and 4 bases at J, with 15 bases between. Per the germline V gene, CDR1 is SGHTA and CDR2 is FQGNSA. The CDR3 region has the DNA TGTGCCAGCAGCCAGAGGGGACTCCCTTACGAGCAGTACTTC. Its protein product is CASSQRGLPYEQYF. Supplemented by reference TRBV7-2 and TRBJ2-7, the full variable domain reads GAGVSQSPSNKVTEKGKDVELRCDPISGHTALYWYRQSLGQGLEFLIYFQGNSAPDKSGLPSDRFSAERTGGSVSTLTIQRTQQEDSAVYLCASSQRGLPYEQYFGPGTRLTVT.

V usage is TRBV4-1 and J usage is TRBJ1-4; D is unclear. The V gene's germline CDR1 is MGHRA and CDR2 YSYEKL. Trimming removed 1 base from V and 7 bases from J, with 7 bases in between. The CDR3 has 13 residues. DNA of the CDR3: TGCGCCAGCAGCCAAGTGAGTAGTGAAAAACTGTTTTTT. Residues: CASSQVSSEKLFF.

This chain links TRBV29-1 with TRBJ2-3; D is unclear. This CDR3 has 12 residues. The V gene's germline CDR1 is SQVTM and CDR2 ANQGSEA. Trimming took off 3 bases at V and 3 bases at J, with 7 bases between the two ends. The CDR3 loop reads CSVDFQTDTQYF. In DNA form, the CDR3 reads TGCAGCGTTGATTTCCAAACAGATACGCAGTATTTT.

This clone was found a few times. The chain couples TRBV4-1 to TRBJ2-2; no firm D call. Trimming removed 5 bases at V and 4 bases at J, with 5 bases between. The germline V gene has CDR1 MGHRA and CDR2 YSYEKL. The CDR3 totals 12 residues. The CDR3 reads CASSSFTGELFF. CDR3 coding DNA: TGCGCCAGCAGCTCCTTCACCGGGGAGCTGTTTTTT.

J is TRBJ2-7 and V is TRBV7-9, with 7 positions matching TRBD2. The V and J ends lost 5 bases and 4 bases, in that order; junction bases with no gene match: 8. The CDR3 has 14 amino acids. Germline V gene sequence: CDR1 SEHNR, CDR2 FQNEAQ (reference sequence). The CDR3 DNA reads TGTGCCAGCAGCCCCAGAGCGGGATCATACGAGCAGTACTTC. Amino acids: CASSPRAGSYEQYF.

This clone has only a few counts. The genes are TRBV7-3 and TRBJ2-1; the match to TRBD1 covers 10 bases. V lost 4 bases and J lost 5; bases outside the gene matches: 5. The CDR3 spans 15 residues. Looked up from germline, CDR1 is SGHTA and CDR2 is FQGTGA. The CDR3 DNA sequence: TGTGCCAGCAGCTCCGGACAGGGGGTTAACAATGAGCAGTTCTTC. Its translation: CASSSGQGVNNEQFF.

This sequence joins TRBV28 and TRBJ2-5; 8 nucleotides match TRBD2. The V and J ends lost 5 bases and 4 bases, in that order; junction bases with no gene match: 3. The CDR3 runs to 13 residues. Per germline, CDR1 MDHEN and CDR2 SYDVKM. The chain's CDR3 is CASSRSGGETQYF. The CDR3 DNA is TGTGCCAGCAGTCGAAGCGGGGGAGAGACCCAGTACTTC.

The J gene is TRBJ2-3, the V gene TRBV11-2, with D possibly matching TRBD1 (5 bases). Germline V gene data show CDR1 as SGHAT and CDR2 as FQNNGV. The CDR3 sequence is 13 residues long. The V and J ends lost 5 bases and 6 bases respectively, with 12 bases between them. Here the CDR3 reads CASSPSRADTQYF. In nucleotides, the CDR3 is TGTGCCAGCAGCCCCTCCAGGGCGGATACGCAGTATTTT.

V gene TRBV2 combines with J gene TRBJ1-1; the match to TRBD1 covers 11 bases. The CDR3 covers 15 residues. Germline V CDR1 and CDR2: SNHLY, FYNNEI. The V segment lost 5 bases and the J segment 5 bases; nucleotides outside the gene matches: 7. The CDR3 loop reads CASSRGQGARTEAFF. The CDR3, as DNA: TGTGCCAGCAGTAGAGGACAGGGGGCACGGACTGAAGCTTTCTTT.

This CDR3 is CASSYGTGGRQETQYF. For the CDR3, the DNA is TGTGCCAGCAGCTATGGGACAGGGGGCAGGCAAGAGACCCAGTACTTC. The genes are TRBV11-2 and TRBJ2-5, with TRBD1 matching 12 bases. Germline values: CDR1 SGHAT, CDR2 FQNNGV. V was clipped by 4 bases and J by 2 bases; unmatched bases: 5. This CDR3 is built from 16 residues.

This clone appeared once. The chain is built from TRBV18 and TRBJ2-7, with 8 nucleotides matching TRBD2. The CDR3 sequence is 13 residues long. Germline V gene lookup returns CDR1 KGHSH and CDR2 LQKENI. Trimming took 6 bases from V and 6 from J; bases not matched to a gene: 7. In DNA, the CDR3 is TGTGCCAGCTCCTCCAAGCGGGAGACCGAGCAGTACTTC. Its translation is CASSSKRETEQYF.

The rearrangement links TRBV2 to TRBJ2-1, with 9 bases matching TRBD1. Germline CDR1 SNHLY, CDR2 FYNNEI. The CDR3 is 16 amino acids. V was pared by 5 bases and J by 6 bases, with 11 bases of the junction left unmatched. DNA of the CDR3: TGTGCCAGCAGTAGGGAAGACAGGGGGTTTGGCAATGAGCAGTTCTTC. This codes for CASSREDRGFGNEQFF.

The chain recombines TRBV15 with TRBJ1-1, with a possible D match to TRBD1 (5 bases). This CDR3 comprises 15 residues. V lost 1 base to trimming and J lost 5 bases, with 14 bases between them. Per the germline V gene, CDR1 is LNHNV and CDR2 is YYDKDF (reference sequence). CDR3 sequence reads: CATSRVGGGGTEAFF. The CDR3, as DNA: TGTGCCACCAGCAGAGTGGGGGGGGGTGGTACTGAAGCTTTCTTT.

This chain connects TRBV30 to TRBJ2-3; 7 nucleotides match TRBD2. Per germline, CDR1 GTSNPN and CDR2 SVGIG (reference sequence). The CDR3 runs 15 residues. V lost 2 bases and J lost 1; bases outside the gene matches: 6. CDR3 in DNA: TGTGCCTGGAGTATTACTAGCGTGGGCACAGATACGCAGTATTTT. This gives the protein CAWSITSVGTDTQYF.

The chain combines TRBV5-1 with TRBJ2-1, with TRBD2 matching 7 bases. The V segment lost 0 bases and the J segment 10 bases; nucleotides outside the gene matches: 7. CDR1 is SGHRS, CDR2 YFSETQ, per germline. CDR3 size: 14 residues. The CDR3 DNA sequence: TGCGCCAGCAGCTTGGCCCCGGGACTACAAGAGCAGTTCTTC. This codes for CASSLAPGLQEQFF.

V gene TRBV13 combines with J gene TRBJ2-5; TRBD1 aligns across 7 bases. Germline V gives CDR1 PRHDT, CDR2 FYEKMQ (reference sequence). Unmatched junction bases numbered 8, after V lost 5 bases and J lost 5 bases. The CDR3 sequence is 14 residues long. This CDR3 is CASSLQGSRETQYF. For the CDR3, the DNA is TGTGCCAGCAGCCTACAGGGGTCGAGGGAGACCCAGTACTTC.

The chain is built from TRBV7-8 and TRBJ2-7; TRBD1 might be the D (6 bases). From germline, CDR1 is SGHVS and CDR2 FQNEAQ. Trimming took 0 bases from V and 0 from J, leaving 12 bases between them. This CDR3 has 16 amino acids. As DNA, the CDR3 is TGTGCCAGCAGCTTAGCGTCGACAGGCCCCTCCTACGAGCAGTACTTC. Translation gives CASSLASTGPSYEQYF.

The chain links TRBV9 to TRBJ2-1, with 7 nucleotides matching TRBD2. J gave up 2 bases and V 0 bases, and 5 bases lay outside the gene matches. Germline CDR1 reads SGDLS; CDR2 reads YYNGEE. The CDR3 runs to 16 residues. The CDR3 DNA reads as TGTGCCAGCAGCGTAGAAAGAGGGAGGGCCTACAATGAGCAGTTCTTC. It yields the protein CASSVERGRAYNEQFF.

The rearrangement joins TRBV5-4 to TRBJ1-2; D may be TRBD1 (6 bases). Germline V gives CDR1 SGHNT, CDR2 YYREEE (reference sequence). Trimming cost V 7 bases and J 2 bases, with 12 bases left between them. The CDR3 runs to 13 residues. CDR3 residues: CASGGAVNYGYTF. DNA for the CDR3: TGTGCCAGCGGGGGGGCGGTAAACTATGGCTACACCTTC.

This chain connects TRBV7-9 to TRBJ1-5; D gene uncertain. The CDR3 has 15 amino acids. V lost 1 base and J 5 bases, leaving 12 bases between the germline ends. The germline gives CDR1 SEHNR, CDR2 FQNEAQ (reference sequence). CDR3 bases: TGTGCCAGCAGCTTAGGAACGGGAACCTATCAGCCCCAGCATTTT. Protein: CASSLGTGTYQPQHF. The full variable domain, in which reference TRBV7-9 and TRBJ1-5 provide the parts outside the CDR3, is DTGVSQNPRHKITKRGQNVTFRCDPISEHNRLYWYRQTLGQGPEFLTYFQNEAQLEKSRLLSDRFSAERPKGSFSTLEIQRTEQGDSAMYLCASSLGTGTYQPQHFGDGTRLSIL.

This sequence joins TRBV19 and TRBJ1-1; tentatively, D is TRBD1 (6 bases). Trimming cost V 9 bases and J 1 base, with 9 bases left between them. In germline, CDR1 is LNHDA, CDR2 SQIVND (reference sequence). This CDR3 has 12 residues. This CDR3 is CASDRSNTEAFF. CDR3 nucleotides: TGTGCCAGCGACAGGTCGAACACTGAAGCTTTCTTT. Full variable domain (rest looked up from reference TRBV19 and TRBJ1-1): DGGITQSPKYLFRKEGQNVTLSCEQNLNHDAMYWYRQDPGQGLRLIYYSQIVNDFQKGDIAEGYSVSREKKESFPLTVTSAQKNPTAFYLCASDRSNTEAFFGQGTRLTVV.

The chain recombines TRBV18 with TRBJ2-5; 10 nucleotides agree with TRBD2. Germline lookup yields CDR1 KGHSH and CDR2 LQKENI. The CDR3 spans 16 residues. The V gene end was trimmed by 6 bases and the J gene end by 5 bases; junction bases not matched to a gene: 12. The CDR3 DNA sequence: TGTGCCAGCTCCCCGAGGGGTGAGCGGGAGGGGGAGACCCAGTACTTC. Amino acids: CASSPRGEREGETQYF.

Only a few counts were recorded for this clone. This chain connects TRBV7-2 to TRBJ2-3, with 15 bases aligning to TRBD2. The CDR3 is made up of 15 amino acids. The V gene end was trimmed by 5 bases and the J gene end by 9 bases; junction bases not matched to a gene: 6. In germline, CDR1 is SGHTA, CDR2 FQGNSA. The CDR3, as DNA: TGTGCCAGCAGCCTCAGTGGGACTAGCGGGAGGACGCAGTATTTT. Residues: CASSLSGTSGRTQYF.

The table lists this clone with a count of one. The CDR3 DNA is TGCAGCGTTGCGAGGGAGTGGTACAATGAGCAGTTCTTC. It is translated as CSVAREWYNEQFF. The chain joins TRBV29-1 to TRBJ2-1, with D possibly matching TRBD2 (5 bases). The CDR3 is 13 residues long. From germline, CDR1 is SQVTM and CDR2 ANQGSEA. V lost 4 bases and J lost 4, with 11 bases in between.

The chain carries TRBV30 and TRBJ2-5, with TRBD1 matching over 8 bases. Germline CDR1 reads GTSNPN; CDR2 reads SVGIG (reference sequence). V shed 3 bases, J shed 6 bases, and the junction held 6 bases outside the gene matches. The CDR3 has 13 amino acids. DNA for the CDR3: TGTGCCTGGAGCGAGGACAGGGAAAAGACCCAGTACTTC. It is translated as CAWSEDREKTQYF.

J is TRBJ2-3 and V is TRBV6-5, with D possibly TRBD2 on 6 matching bases. V was cut by 6 bases and J by 14 bases, with 21 bases left in between. This CDR3 is built from 13 residues. Germline V lookup: CDR1 MNHEY, CDR2 SVGAGI. The CDR3 spells CASSTIGTGPRYF. CDR3 sequence (DNA): TGTGCCAGCAGCACGATAGGGACTGGACCAAGGTATTTT.